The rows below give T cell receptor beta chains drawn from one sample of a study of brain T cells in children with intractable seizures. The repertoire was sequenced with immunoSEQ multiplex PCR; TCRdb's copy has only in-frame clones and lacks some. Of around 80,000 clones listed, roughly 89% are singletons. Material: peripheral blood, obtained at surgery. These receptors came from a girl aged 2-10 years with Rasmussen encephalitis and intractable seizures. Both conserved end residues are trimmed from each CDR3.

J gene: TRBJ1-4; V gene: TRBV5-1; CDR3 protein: ASTDAGGANEKLF
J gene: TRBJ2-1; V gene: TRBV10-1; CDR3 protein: ASRRNEATGSSYNEQF
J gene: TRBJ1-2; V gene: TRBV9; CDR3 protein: ASSPPMVYNYGYT
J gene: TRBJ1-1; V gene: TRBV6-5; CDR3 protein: ASSRQANTEAF
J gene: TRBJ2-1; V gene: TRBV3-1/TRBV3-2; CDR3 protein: ASSPRKGLAGGGGSYNEQF
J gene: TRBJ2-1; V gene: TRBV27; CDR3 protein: ASSLGLGPPYNEQF
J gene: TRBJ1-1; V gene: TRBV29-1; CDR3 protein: SVIPQGGAF
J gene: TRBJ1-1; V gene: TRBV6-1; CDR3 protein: ASSGAGGGTEAF
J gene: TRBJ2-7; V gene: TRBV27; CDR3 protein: ASSLTAGRFYEQY
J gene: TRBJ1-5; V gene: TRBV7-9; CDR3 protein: ASSLEDSNQPQH
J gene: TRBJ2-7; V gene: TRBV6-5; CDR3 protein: ASRPQALAYEQY
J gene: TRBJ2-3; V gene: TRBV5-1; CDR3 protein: ASSQSGADTQY
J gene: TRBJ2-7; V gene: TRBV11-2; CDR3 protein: ASSFGLRGYEQY
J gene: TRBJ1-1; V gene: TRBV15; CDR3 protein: ATSRTIRQGAF
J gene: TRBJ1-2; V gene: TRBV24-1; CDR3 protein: ATSEPGQGTGYT
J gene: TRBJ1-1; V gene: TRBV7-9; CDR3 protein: ASSPLLQIEAF
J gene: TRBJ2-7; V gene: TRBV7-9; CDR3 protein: ASSPPAGTEDSYEQY
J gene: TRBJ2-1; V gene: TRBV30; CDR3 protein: ACPTRGNEQF
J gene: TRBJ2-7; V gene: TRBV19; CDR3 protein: ASSIGQGASYEQY
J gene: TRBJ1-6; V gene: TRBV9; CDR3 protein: ASSTRDFNSPLH
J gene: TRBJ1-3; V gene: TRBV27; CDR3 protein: ASMNRGGNTIY
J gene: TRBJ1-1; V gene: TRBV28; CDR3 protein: ASSPWDRENTEAF
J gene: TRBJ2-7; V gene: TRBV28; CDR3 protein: ASSLSGTGAYEQY
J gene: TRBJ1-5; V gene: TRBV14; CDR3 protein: ASSRGQGNQPQH
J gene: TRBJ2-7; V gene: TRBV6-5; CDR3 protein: ASSYGQGAYEQY
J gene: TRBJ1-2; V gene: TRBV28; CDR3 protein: ASSKPPGQVNYGYT
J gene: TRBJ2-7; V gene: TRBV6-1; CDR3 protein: ASSDPVGGARLTYEQY
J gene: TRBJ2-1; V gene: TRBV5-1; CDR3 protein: ASSPGMDRGYNEQF
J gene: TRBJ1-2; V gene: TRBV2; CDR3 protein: ASSQVNYGYT
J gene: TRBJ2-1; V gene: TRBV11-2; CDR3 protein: ASSLARIYNEQF
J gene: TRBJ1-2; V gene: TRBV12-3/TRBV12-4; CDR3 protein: ASSFPGVRGYT
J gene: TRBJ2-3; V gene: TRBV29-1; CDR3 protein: SVVKVSMGRKY
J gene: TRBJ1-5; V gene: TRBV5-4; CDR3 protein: ASSLIDRDREYNQPQH
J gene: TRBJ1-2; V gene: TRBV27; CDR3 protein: ASSLSGGGNYGYT
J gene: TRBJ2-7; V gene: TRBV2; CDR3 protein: ASSWGDYEQY
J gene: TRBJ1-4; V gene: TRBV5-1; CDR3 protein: ASSWGQETATNEKLF
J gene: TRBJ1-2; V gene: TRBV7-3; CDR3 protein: ASSPNRVEGYT
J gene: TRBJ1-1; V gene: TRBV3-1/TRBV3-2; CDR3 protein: ASSPLEGMNTEAF
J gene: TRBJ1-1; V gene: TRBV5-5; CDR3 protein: ASSWDRLKAF
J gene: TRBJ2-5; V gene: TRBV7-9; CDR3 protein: ASSLSGTGWETQY
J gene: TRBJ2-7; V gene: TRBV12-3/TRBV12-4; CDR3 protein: ASSLGTDYEQY
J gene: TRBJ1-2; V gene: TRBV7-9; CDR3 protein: ASSLLPGRRRINYGYT
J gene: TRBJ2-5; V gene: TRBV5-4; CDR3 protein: ASSLAAIQETQY
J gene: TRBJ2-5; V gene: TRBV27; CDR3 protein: ASRTGRRETQY
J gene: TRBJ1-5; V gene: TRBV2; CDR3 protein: ASTKGAGVQPQH
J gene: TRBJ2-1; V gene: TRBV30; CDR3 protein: AWSELDRYSNEQF
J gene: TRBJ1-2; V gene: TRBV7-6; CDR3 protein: ASSPRDRANYGYT
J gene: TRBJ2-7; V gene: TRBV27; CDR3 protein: APGRPGGSYEQY
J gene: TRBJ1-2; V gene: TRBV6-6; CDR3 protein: ASTLTGTDYGYT
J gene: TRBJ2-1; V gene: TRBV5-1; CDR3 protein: ASSLAPSGRSSNEQF
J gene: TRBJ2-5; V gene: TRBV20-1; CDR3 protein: SARTGETQY
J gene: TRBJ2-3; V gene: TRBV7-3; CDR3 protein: ASSQYASDTQY